The 18 T cell receptor beta chains presented below share a single source sample, sequenced in a study of T cell clonality in common variable immunodeficiency. Repertoires were generated with immunoSEQ multiplex PCR, while TCRdb's copy carries only in-frame clones and drops some. The sample is made up of about 28,000 clones, none counted only once. Sample: peripheral blood mononuclear cells. These receptors were obtained from a person aged 18 to 75 in good health.

This clone was seen ten or more times. The read terminates 3 residues ahead of where the CDR3 ends, so the germline J gene completes it. The gene calls are TRBV2 and TRBJ2-1; a weak D match, TRBD2 (5 bases). Germline lookup yields CDR1 SNHLY and CDR2 FYNNEI. V lost 8 bases to trimming and J lost 4 bases, with 9 bases between them. The CDR3 consists of 12 residues. The CDR3 is CASQEVYNEQFF. The sequenced part of the CDR3 DNA is TGTGCCAGCCAGGAGGTATACAATGAG.

This clone appeared a few times. Sequencing ends 3 residues short of the CDR3 end; the germline J gene provides the rest. The chain employs TRBV19 and TRBJ1-5; D ambiguous. Trimming removed 2 bases from V and 3 bases from J, with 5 bases in between. Germline lookup yields CDR1 LNHDA and CDR2 SQIVND (reference sequence). CDR3 size: 13 residues. The CDR3 DNA, read in part, is TGTGCCAGTAGTATACAGGTCAATCAGCCC. Translated: CASSIQVNQP. The full CDR3 is CASSIQVNQPQHF.

This clone was detected ten times or more. Read data end 3 residues before the CDR3 end; the end is taken from the germline J gene. The chain uses TRBV29-1 and TRBJ1-1, with D unclear. The ends were cut back, 4 bases at V and 4 bases at J, with 7 bases in the middle. This CDR3 has 11 residues. CDR1 and CDR2 (germline): SQVTM, ANQGSEA. The CDR3 spells CSVGSRTEAFF. Partial CDR3 DNA: TGCAGCGTTGGTTCCCGCACTGAA.

Ten or more counts support this clone. CDR3 sequence: CASRLGGTTSTDTQYF. CDR3 DNA (partial): TGTGCCAGCCGTCTGGGGGGAACAACTAGCACAGATACG. The V and J genes are TRBV5-4 and TRBJ2-3; D perhaps matches TRBD2 (6 bases). The read halts 3 residues ahead of the CDR3 end, with the missing end drawn from the germline J gene. CDR1 is SGHNT, CDR2 YYREEE, per germline (reference sequence). V was pared by 7 bases and J by 0 bases, with 18 bases between. The CDR3 runs to 16 residues.

At least ten counts were recorded for this clone. The covered CDR3 bases are TGTGCCAGCAGTTACTCGAGGGTTCCAGACACTGAA. This translates into CASSYSRVPDTE. From start to end, the CDR3 is CASSYSRVPDTEAFF. This sequence joins TRBV6-2 or TRBV6-3 and TRBJ1-1; D is unresolved. The read is 3 residues too short to cover the CDR3 end, so that end is filled in from the germline J gene. This CDR3 spans 15 amino acids. Germline CDR1 reads MNHEY; CDR2 reads SVGEGT. V shed 0 bases and J shed 3 bases, with 11 bases lying between them.

This clone was counted at least ten times. The missing CDR3 end, 3 residues past where the read stops, is filled in from the germline J gene. The chain combines TRBV2 with TRBJ1-1, with D hard to call. Germline V gene data show CDR1 as SNHLY and CDR2 as FYNNEI. This CDR3 contains 11 residues. The CDR3 DNA, read in part, is TGTGCCAGCAAGCAACAGCGGGAA. As protein: CASKQQRE. The CDR3 in its entirety is CASKQQREAFF.

This clone occurred many times. The read ends 3 residues early relative to the CDR3; the germline J gene fills the gap. The chain has TRBV7-3 and TRBJ2-1; maybe TRBD2 (5 bases). The CDR3 contains 16 residues. V was clipped by 2 bases and J by 6 bases, with 17 bases between them. The germline CDR1 and CDR2 sequences are SGHTA and FQGTGA. CDR3 sequence: CASSLAGSSVRNEQFF. The covered CDR3 bases are TGTGCCAGCAGCTTAGCAGGTAGTAGCGTCCGCAATGAG. Supplemented by reference TRBV7-3 and TRBJ2-1, the full variable domain reads GAGVSQTPSNKVTEKGKYVELRCDPISGHTALYWYRQSLGQGPEFLIYFQGTGAADDSGLPNDRFFAVRPEGSVSTLKIQRTERGDSAVYLCASSLAGSSVRNEQFFGPGTRLTVL.

Turning to this clone: The same CDR3 is also encoded by other DNA sequences in this sample. CDR3 DNA (partial): TGTGCCAGCAGCCCCACAGGAAACACC. This codes for CASSPTGNT. The full CDR3 sequence reads CASSPTGNTIYF. The chain is built from TRBV7-9 and TRBJ1-3; no clear D gene. The CDR3 end is not reached by the read, which stops 3 residues before it; the germline J gene fills it in. In germline, CDR1 is SEHNR, CDR2 FQNEAQ (reference sequence). The V and J ends lost 5 bases and 4 bases respectively, with 6 bases between them. The CDR3 length is 12 residues.

The CDR3 loop is CASTDRNKPYDYTF. The sequenced CDR3 bases are TGTGCCAGTACGGACAGGAATAAACCCTACGAC. V is TRBV19 and J is TRBJ1-2; 7 bases map to TRBD1. With the read ending 3 residues before the CDR3 end, the germline J gene is used to fill in that end. There are 14 residues in the CDR3. Looked up from germline, CDR1 is LNHDA and CDR2 is SQIVND (reference sequence).

This clone has ten or more counts. The read finishes 3 residues shy of the CDR3 end, and the germline J gene is used to complete it. J is TRBJ1-2 and V is TRBV23-1, with TRBD1 matching 7 bases. TRBV23-1 is noted as an ORF with a role that remains uncertain. V lost 6 bases to trimming and J lost 4 bases; unmatched junction nucleotides: 17. The CDR3 totals 17 residues. The CDR3: CASRPRQGVVYVYGYTF. CDR3 DNA, as far as it was read: TGCGCCAGCAGACCCAGACAGGGCGTGGTTTATGTCTATGGC.

This clone was counted at least ten times. The read stops 3 residues short of the end of the CDR3; the missing end is completed from the germline J gene. This chain connects TRBV20-1 to TRBJ2-1; 16 positions match TRBD2. V lost 6 bases to trimming and J lost 5 bases; unmatched junction nucleotides: 4. Germline CDR1 DFQATT, CDR2 SNEGSKA (reference sequence). The CDR3 extends over 15 amino acids. CDR3 amino acids: CSAGTSGGAHNEQFF. CDR3 bases read: TGCAGTGCCGGGACTAGCGGGGGGGCCCACAATGAG.

Many counts were recorded for this clone. The read ends 3 residues early relative to the CDR3; the germline J gene fills the gap. At the DNA level, this CDR3 is encoded by other sequences in the same sample as well. The chain joins TRBV5-1 to TRBJ2-3; unclear D gene. V lost 7 bases, J lost 2 bases, and 11 bases lay in between. Germline values: CDR1 SGHRS, CDR2 YFSETQ. This CDR3 is 13 amino acids long. CDR3 DNA, as far as it was read: TGCGCCAGCTCGCCCCAGGTCACAGATACG. It is translated as CASSPQVTDT. The full-length CDR3 reads as CASSPQVTDTQYF.

Many counts were recorded for this clone. Read data end 3 residues before the CDR3 end; the end is taken from the germline J gene. The chain employs TRBV18 and TRBJ1-1; D might be TRBD1 (6 bases). CDR1 KGHSH and CDR2 LQKENI come from the germline V gene. The CDR3 length is 13 residues. The V end lost 5 bases, the J end lost 1 base, and 8 bases lay between the germline ends. CDR3 amino acids: CASSTQGNTEAFF. The covered CDR3 bases are TGTGCCAGCTCAACACAGGGGAACACTGAA.

This clone was observed many times. The read ends 3 residues before the CDR3 terminus; that terminus is restored from the germline J gene. This sequence joins TRBV2 and TRBJ2-5, with D possibly being TRBD2 (7 bases). Trimming left V 4 bases short and J 5 bases short, with 17 bases between. This CDR3 is built from 15 residues. The germline V gene has CDR1 SNHLY and CDR2 FYNNEI. The DNA read from the CDR3 is TGTGCCAGCAGTGTAAGAGGGGGGGCTGGGGAGACC. Amino acids: CASSVRGGAGET. The whole CDR3 region reads CASSVRGGAGETQYF.

This clone was counted many times. Coverage ceases 3 residues before the CDR3 finishes, and the germline J gene fills in the end. The chain recombines TRBV7-8 with TRBJ1-6; D remains unclear. Trimming left V 7 bases short and J 9 bases short, with 16 bases between. The CDR3 extends over 14 amino acids. CDR1 and CDR2 (germline): SGHVS, FQNEAQ. The CDR3 loop is CASMPANSPSPLHF. The part of the CDR3 DNA that was read is TGTGCCAGCATGCCTGCCAACTCCCCTTCACCC. Full variable domain (remainder filled in from reference TRBV7-8 and TRBJ1-6): GAGVSQSPRYKVAKRGQDVALRCDPISGHVSLFWYQQALGQGPEFLTYFQNEAQLDKSGLPSDRFFAERPEGSVSTLKIQRTQQEDSAVYLCASMPANSPSPLHFGNGTRLTVT.

This clone has ten or more counts. The DNA read from the CDR3 is TGTGCCAGTAGTATCGGGACAATCAGCTACGAG. Residues: CASSIGTISYE. The full CDR3 protein reads CASSIGTISYEQYF. The chain recombines TRBV19 with TRBJ2-7; perhaps TRBD1 as D (6 bases). The CDR3 end falls 3 residues outside the read, so it is completed with the germline J gene. Looked up from germline, CDR1 is LNHDA and CDR2 is SQIVND (reference sequence). The CDR3 loop spans 14 amino acids. Between the trimmed V and J ends, which lost 3 bases and 3 bases, there was a span of 12 bases.

As concerns this clone: The observed sequence ends 3 residues before the CDR3 terminus, with the missing tail filled in from the germline J gene. The rearrangement joins TRBV19 to TRBJ1-5; D may be TRBD1 (5 bases). Germline CDR1 and CDR2: LNHDA and SQIVND (reference sequence). The ends were cut back, 4 bases at V and 0 bases at J, with 19 bases in the middle. The CDR3 sequence is 18 residues long. The CDR3 bases that were read are TGTGCCAGTAGTACGGGACGGTCCGGGCGGGGTAGCAATCAGCCC. It yields the protein CASSTGRSGRGSNQP. In full, the CDR3 is CASSTGRSGRGSNQPQHF.

This clone was seen ten or more times. With the read ending 3 residues before the CDR3 end, the germline J gene is used to fill in that end. The rearrangement joins TRBV2 to TRBJ1-1; D perhaps matches TRBD1 (5 bases). Trimming left V 6 bases short and J 5 bases short, with 16 bases between. This CDR3 contains 14 residues. Germline-derived CDR1 and CDR2 are SNHLY and FYNNEI. The DNA read from the CDR3 is TGTGCCAGCAGCCGGGGGACGGAGCGTACTGAA. Translation gives CASSRGTERTE. The whole CDR3 protein is CASSRGTERTEAFF.